The present T cell receptor (beta chain) was sequenced within a study of OX40 agonist ivuxolimab in advanced cancers. A history of autoimmune disease or systemic immunosuppression excluded patients. Method: immunoSEQ multiplex PCR; TCRdb's copy keeps in-frame clones and lacks some. Seen here are about 67,000 clones, around 83% observed once, and the top ten hold 2% to 2.5%. The material was CD4+ or CD8+ T cells sorted from blood, obtained in a trial of the OX40 agonist ivuxolimab. The sequence derives from an adult with an advanced solid tumor such as melanoma, head and neck, liver or kidney cancer.

Here the CDR3 reads CATRDRVYEQYF. In nucleotides, the CDR3 is TGTGCCACCCGGGACAGGGTCTACGAGCAGTACTTC. This chain joins TRBV2 and TRBJ2-7, with TRBD1 matching 9 bases. This CDR3 has 12 residues. Germline values: CDR1 SNHLY, CDR2 FYNNEI. V trimming: 10 bases; J trimming: 3 bases; junction bases outside the gene matches: 4.